The clone carrying this TCR beta chain was counted a few times. As yet, its antigen is unknown. These data originate in a study of T-cell memory formation after mild COVID-19. Study-wide context: TCR clustering was largely donor specific. General study findings and limits: Clones that shrank (day 15 to 85) were balanced CD4/CD8, whereas later expanders leaned CD4+. The study found contracting CD4+ clones mainly in CM and EM and contracting CD8+ clones in EMRA.

UMIs and sample barcodes were carried by the TCR alpha and TCR beta cDNA libraries that 5'RACE produced using constant-segment primers. TCRdb fed the 5' RACE reads into MiXCR, producing one record per CDR3 protein. The sample yields around 200,000 distinct CDR3 sequences, roughly 30% seen once. V was clipped by 2 bases and J by 3 bases, with 5 bases between them. The length of the CDR3 is 12 residues. Germline loops: CDR1 SGHDN, CDR2 FVKESK. Sequenced input: PBMCs or a T cell subset sorted from them (not recorded which). This chain connects TRBV14 to TRBJ2-7, with D hard to call. This sequence was found in an adult woman who had mild COVID-19 (a few samples of this study predate the infection). Cell type and time point are not known. The CDR3 protein is CASSQSGYEQYF. The CDR3 coding sequence is TGTGCCAGCAGCCAATCAGGCTACGAGCAGTACTTC.